Shown below are 16 T cell receptor beta chains from a single sample sequenced in a study of a mutant IDH1 vaccine in newly diagnosed glioma. Time point denoted: week 23, last vaccination. Vaccinated patients received 300 ug of mutant IDH1 20-mer peptide per dose, with topical imiquimod. Measured with immunoSEQ multiplex PCR; TCRdb has only the in-frame clones, and not every one. This table has tens of thousands of clones, about 80% appearing once. Their target antigens are unknown. Sequenced here: PBMCs, sampled from a glioma patient whose treatment included an IDH1 peptide vaccine. These receptors all come from a man between 18 and 35 years old with glioma.

The chain joins TRBV5-1 to TRBJ2-7, with D possibly TRBD1 on 5 matching bases. V lost 0 bases and J 6 bases, leaving 16 bases between the germline ends. CDR1 and CDR2 (germline): SGHRS, YFSETQ. This CDR3 is built from 15 residues. The CDR3 sequence is CASSLGGRVRGEQYF. The CDR3 DNA reads as TGCGCCAGCAGCTTGGGCGGCAGGGTGCGTGGCGAGCAGTACTTC.

The rearrangement links TRBV5-8 to TRBJ2-3, with TRBD2 matching 7 bases. This CDR3 has 17 amino acids. Germline CDR1 reads SGHTS; CDR2 reads YDEGEE. V gave up 0 bases and J gave up 3 bases; unmatched junction bases: 10. The CDR3 protein is CASSLGALATVTDTQYF. CDR3 DNA: TGTGCCAGCAGCTTGGGGGCACTAGCGACGGTGACAGATACGCAGTATTTT.

This rearrangement joins TRBV11-2 to TRBJ2-1; the D is unclear. The V gene lost 0 bases and the J gene lost 6 bases, with 6 bases spanning the gap. Germline loops: CDR1 SGHAT, CDR2 FQNNGV. The CDR3 totals 13 residues. CDR3 sequence: CASSLELFNEQFF. In DNA, the CDR3 is TGTGCCAGCAGCTTAGAACTTTTCAATGAGCAGTTCTTC.

The chain joins TRBV9 to TRBJ2-3; 7 bases fit TRBD1. This CDR3 spans 16 amino acids. Per germline, CDR1 SGDLS and CDR2 YYNGEE. Trimming at V came to 3 bases and at J to 0 bases, leaving 7 bases not matched to a gene. This CDR3 reads CASSARQGSSTDTQYF. The CDR3, as DNA: TGTGCCAGCAGCGCCCGACAGGGTTCTAGCACAGATACGCAGTATTTT. Full variable domain (remainder filled in from reference TRBV9 and TRBJ2-3): DSGVTQTPKHLITATGQRVTLRCSPRSGDLSVYWYQQSLDQGLQFLIQYYNGEERAKGNILERFSAQQFPDLHSELNLSSLELGDSALYFCASSARQGSSTDTQYFGPGTRLTVL.

This chain joins TRBV18 and TRBJ2-1, with D unclear. The length of the CDR3 is 17 residues. Germline V CDR1 and CDR2: KGHSH, LQKENI. Trimming took 2 bases from V and 0 from J, leaving 14 bases between them. The CDR3 nucleotides are TGTGCCAGCTCACCATATGCGGCCTCAATCTCCTACAATGAGCAGTTCTTC. This encodes CASSPYAASISYNEQFF.

The chain links TRBV7-9 to TRBJ2-7; D gene unclear. The germline V gene has CDR1 SEHNR and CDR2 FQNEAQ (reference sequence). The CDR3 extends over 14 amino acids. Trimming took 5 bases from V and 2 from J, leaving 13 bases between them. CDR3 region: CASSPPNGPYEQYF. The CDR3 nucleotides are TGTGCCAGCAGCCCACCGAACGGTCCCTACGAGCAGTACTTC.

The rearrangement joins TRBV29-1 to TRBJ1-2; a weak D match, TRBD1 (5 bases). Germline CDR1 and CDR2: SQVTM and ANQGSEA. This CDR3 region has 13 residues. The germline V and J ends were trimmed by 5 bases and 4 bases, with 14 bases remaining between them. CDR3 coding DNA: TGCAGCGTTTCAGGGATGTCTGCCTATGGCTACACCTTC. It encodes CSVSGMSAYGYTF.

V gene TRBV28 combines with J gene TRBJ2-2; TRBD2 aligns across 7 bases. The germline CDR1 and CDR2 sequences are MDHEN and SYDVKM. This CDR3 is built from 15 residues. V shed 5 bases and J 0 bases; nucleotides not matched to a gene: 3. CDR3 DNA: TGTGCCAGCAGTCCGGGAGGACCGAACACCGGGGAGCTGTTTTTT. The encoded protein is CASSPGGPNTGELFF.

This clone was observed a handful of times. This rearrangement joins TRBV19 to TRBJ1-1; D not resolved. V lost 1 base, J lost 0 bases, and 6 bases lay in between. CDR3 length equals 14 residues. In germline, CDR1 is LNHDA, CDR2 SQIVND (reference sequence). The CDR3 loop is CASSIGAMNTEAFF. The CDR3 nucleotides read TGTGCCAGTAGTATAGGTGCTATGAACACTGAAGCTTTCTTT.

V usage is TRBV7-3 and J usage is TRBJ1-1; unclear D gene. The CDR3 runs 16 residues. Germline V lookup: CDR1 SGHTA, CDR2 FQGTGA. V was shortened by 4 bases and J by 2 bases, with 17 bases between the two germline ends. In DNA form, the CDR3 reads TGTGCCAGCAGCTCCCGGAGGGCAGGCCGTAACACTGAAGCTTTCTTT. This gives the protein CASSSRRAGRNTEAFF.

The rearrangement joins TRBV14 to TRBJ1-2, with D hard to call. Trimming removed 0 bases at V and 4 bases at J, with 15 bases between. CDR1 SGHDN and CDR2 FVKESK come from the germline V gene. The CDR3 extends over 16 amino acids. CDR3 DNA: TGTGCCAGCAGCCAAGATAGCGGAAGAGGAGTCTATGGCTACACCTTC. Amino acids: CASSQDSGRGVYGYTF.

The chain recombines TRBV5-6 with TRBJ2-7, with a tentative D call TRBD1 (6 bases). Trimming took off 0 bases at V and 5 bases at J, with 15 bases between the two ends. Germline loops: CDR1 SGHDT, CDR2 YYEEEE. This CDR3 has 15 residues. CDR3 region: CASSLDFRGEHEQYF. The CDR3 DNA follows: TGTGCCAGCAGCTTGGATTTCAGGGGTGAACACGAGCAGTACTTC.

V and J are TRBV27 and TRBJ2-2; TRBD1 aligns across 11 bases. Germline V gene data show CDR1 as MNHEY and CDR2 as SMNVEV (reference sequence). The CDR3 length is 15 residues. With 6 bases clipped from V and 4 bases from J, the junction kept 4 bases outside the gene matches. The CDR3 loop is CASRRDRGTTGELFF. CDR3 in DNA: TGTGCCAGCAGGCGGGACAGGGGGACCACCGGGGAGCTGTTTTTT.

V and J are TRBV6-6 and TRBJ1-1, with 7 positions matching TRBD1. Per the germline V gene, CDR1 is MNHNY and CDR2 is SVGAGI (reference sequence). V dropped 6 bases and J dropped 4; count of bases not matched to a gene: 8. CDR3 length equals 14 residues. The DNA for the CDR3 is TGTGCCAGCAGGGAGACAGGGCGGGGCACTGAAGCTTTCTTT. The encoded protein is CASRETGRGTEAFF.

The V gene is TRBV30, the J gene TRBJ1-6, with TRBD1 as a possible D gene (6 bases). The ends were cut back, 3 bases at V and 6 bases at J, with 15 bases in the middle. This CDR3 is built from 15 residues. CDR1 is GTSNPN, CDR2 SVGIG, per germline (reference sequence). The CDR3 nucleotides are TGTGCCTGGAGAGCGCAGGGGACAAGTAATTCACCCCTCCACTTT. It encodes CAWRAQGTSNSPLHF.

The CDR3 loop is CASRNFAGQLGQETQYF. As DNA, the CDR3 is TGTGCCAGCAGGAATTTCGCGGGACAACTGGGGCAAGAGACCCAGTACTTC. This chain links TRBV27 with TRBJ2-5; the D gene could be TRBD1 or TRBD2 (6 bases each). This CDR3 is built from 17 residues. With 6 bases removed from V and 2 bases from J, the gap between germline ends came to 22 bases. Germline V gene data show CDR1 as MNHEY and CDR2 as SMNVEV (reference sequence).